This T cell receptor beta chain was identified during a study of Ad26.COV2.S vaccination and SARS-CoV-2 variants. Study background: Ad26.COV2.S shots went into the muscle once or twice, 56 days apart.

Looked up from germline, CDR1 is MNHEY and CDR2 is SVGAGI. This CDR3 has 15 amino acids. Trimming stripped 0 bases from V and 13 bases from J, with 18 bases between. A word on this clone: Its target is not known.

Study-level findings and limits: Relative to placebo recipients, vaccine recipients exhibited elevated spike-specific TCR breadth. An underestimation of total T cell responses may have resulted from the TCR breadth and depth analyses.

Treatment meaning: over 15 received Ad26.COV2.S at low or high dose, single or two shots; about 5 received placebo; per-sample allocation not given. Material that was analyzed had been drawn on day 63 after the first vaccine or placebo injection. TCRdb's copy holds only in-frame clones and misses some; the assay was immunoSEQ multiplex PCR. The table shows approximately 250,000 clones, with roughly 85% occurring only once. This chain connects TRBV6-5 to TRBJ1-4; weak D call: TRBD1 (6 bases). The clonotype comes from a person aged 18-60 years who received the Ad26.COV2.S COVID-19 vaccine or a placebo. The input for sequencing was peripheral blood, taken in a trial of Ad26.COV2.S vaccine versus placebo. This chain's CDR3 is CASSYSNRVSLPLFF. The CDR3 DNA reads as TGTGCCAGCAGTTACTCGAACAGGGTCTCCCTCCCACTGTTTTTT.